This T cell receptor (beta chain) appears in the sequencing data of a study of T cell clonotyping in hematopoietic cell transplantation. The table came from immunoSEQ multiplex PCR; TCRdb's copy has only in-frame clones and leaves some out. Of roughly 5,000 clones detected, less than 95% appear once; the ten largest clones hold 6.3%. This specimen consisted of PBMCs, obtained 180 days after allogeneic stem cell transplant. This clonotype was obtained from a male patient between 55 and 70 years old who had an allogeneic stem cell transplant from a related donor, so the T cells may come from the graft donor. Some clones in this sample may be carry-over from other donors' samples.

The DNA of the CDR3 is TGTGCCTGGAAGAGGTGGGGTAGCAATCAGCCCCAGCATTTT. Its translation is CAWKRWGSNQPQHF. This chain uses TRBV30 with TRBJ1-5, with D uncertain. Trimming removed 4 bases at V and 0 bases at J, with 10 bases between. Germline V gene lookup returns CDR1 GTSNPN and CDR2 SVGIG (reference sequence). The CDR3 consists of 14 residues. Supplemented by reference TRBV30 and TRBJ1-5, the full variable domain reads SQTIHQWPATLVQPVGSPLSLECTVEGTSNPNLYWYRQAAGRGLQLLFYSVGIGQISSEVPQNLSASRPQDRQFILSSKKLLLSDSGFYLCAWKRWGSNQPQHFGDGTRLSIL.